Listed below are T cell receptor beta chains from one sample, sequenced in a study of T cell repertoires in cytomegalovirus infection. Their antigens remain unidentified. Using its own MiXCR run on the reads, TCRdb lists one record per CDR3 protein. The sample consists of about 890,000 distinct CDR3 sequences, approximately 31% of them appearing once. This sample comprised cultured CD8+ T cells from PBMCs, obtained from culture after CMV antigen stimulation. These receptors were collected from a human donor in good health (CMV status not recorded). Some clones in this sample may be carry-over from other donors' samples. Both conserved end residues are part of each CDR3. The D gene is left open where the match is weak. Only part of the rows carry a size: once, few, many, or a class if the clone is expanded.

size,D,J,V,DNA,CDR3
few,-,TRBJ1-2,TRBV19,TGTGCCAGTAGTATCCGGGACCTACCACCTCCTAACTATGGCTACACCTTC,CASSIRDLPPPNYGYTF
-,-,TRBJ2-3,TRBV6-1,TGTGCCAGCAGTGAATGGGCGGGCTACACTAGCACAGATACGCAGTATTTT,CASSEWAGYTSTDTQYF
-,-,TRBJ1-5,TRBV27,TGTGCCAGCAGTCCCCGGTGGGGGGGGAGCCAGCCCCAGCATTTT,CASSPRWGGSQPQHF
-,TRBD1,TRBJ1-1,TRBV2,TGTGCCAGCAGGGACGACAGGGTTGAATCATCCCCAAAAGGTACTGAAGCTTTCTTT,CASRDDRVESSPKGTEAFF
once,-,TRBJ1-2,TRBV20-1,TGCAGTGCTAGAGTCATTCTTCGCCCGGGGGGTCCGGGTGGCTACACCTTC,CSARVILRPGGPGGYTF
-,-,TRBJ1-3,TRBV10-3,TGTGCCATCAGAAACAGGAATTCTGGAAACACCATATATTTT,CAIRNRNSGNTIYF
-,TRBD2,TRBJ2-3,TRBV27,TGTGCCACCAAGAGCGGGGGGGCCGAGTATACGCAGTATTTT,CATKSGGAEYTQYF
-,-,TRBJ2-3,TRBV27,TGTGCCAGCAGAACAGCAGGTCCCCATAATACGCAGTATTTT,CASRTAGPHNTQYF
many,TRBD2,TRBJ2-3,TRBV7-9,TGTGCCAGCAGCTTAGGATCCCTAGCGGGGGGGCCGAGGGGGACAGATACGCAGTATTTT,CASSLGSLAGGPRGTDTQYF
-,TRBD2,TRBJ2-2,TRBV10-3,TGTGCCATCAGGATCACTAGCGGGGGGGCTTCGAACACCGGGGAGCTGTTTTTT,CAIRITSGGASNTGELFF
few,-,TRBJ1-4,TRBV6-5,TGTGCCAGCAGTTACACGGAAACAATGGAAAAACTGTTTTTT,CASSYTETMEKLFF
few,TRBD1,TRBJ1-2,TRBV27,TGTGCCAGCAGTTTATCGTGGACAGGGCGCCAAGATGGCTACACCTTC,CASSLSWTGRQDGYTF
-,TRBD1,TRBJ2-5,TRBV9,TGTGCCAGCAGCCCCCGCGCCGGGACAGACAAAGAGACCCAGTACTTC,CASSPRAGTDKETQYF
once,-,TRBJ2-2,TRBV4-1,TGCGCCAGCAGCGAAGGGGACATGGGCACCGGGGAGCTGTTTTTT,CASSEGDMGTGELFF
-,-,TRBJ2-5,TRBV6-2/TRBV6-3,TGTGCCAGCAGTTGGAGCGGAGTCCAAGAGACCCAGTACTTC,CASSWSGVQETQYF
few,-,TRBJ1-5,TRBV6-2/TRBV6-3,TGTGCCAGCACCCAAAAGAGCAATCAGCCCCAGCATTTT,CASTQKSNQPQHF
-,-,TRBJ1-6,TRBV6-1,TGTGCCAGCAGTGAAGATGAAGGCAGGGATTCACCCCTCCACTTT,CASSEDEGRDSPLHF
few,TRBD1,TRBJ2-7,TRBV6-5,TGTGCCAGCAGTTACCAGGGGGCCCGAGAGCAGTACTTC,CASSYQGAREQYF
few,-,TRBJ2-2,TRBV12-3/TRBV12-4,TGTGCCAGCAGCCGGACAGCGAAGAACACCGGGGAGCTGTTTTTT,CASSRTAKNTGELFF
once,TRBD1,TRBJ2-5,TRBV7-2,TGTACCAGCAGTCCCCTGACAGGGGAAGAGGAGACCCAGTACTTC,CTSSPLTGEEETQYF
-,-,TRBJ1-5,TRBV2,TGTGCCAGCAATCTTTATCCTAGCAATCAGCCCCAGCATTTT,CASNLYPSNQPQHF
-,-,TRBJ2-2,TRBV7-9,TGTGCCAGCCTATCTATGGAACTAGCGAACACCGGGGAGCTGTTTTTT,CASLSMELANTGELFF
few,-,TRBJ1-2,TRBV13,TGTGCCAGCAGCTTAGAACAAGAATATGGCTACACCTTC,CASSLEQEYGYTF
-,TRBD1,TRBJ1-1,TRBV20-1,TGCAGTGCTAGAGGGACAGGGCTCGGGACTGAAGCTTTCTTT,CSARGTGLGTEAFF
few,TRBD1,TRBJ2-2,TRBV2,TGTGCCACTACAGGGGGCTACACCGGGGAGCTGTTTTTT,CATTGGYTGELFF
-,TRBD2,TRBJ2-1,TRBV27,TGTGCCAGCAGTCCCCGGGACTACCCGGGGAATGAGCAGTTCTTC,CASSPRDYPGNEQFF
-,-,TRBJ2-6,TRBV28,TGTGCCAGCAGTTCCCCCTGGTGGTCGGCCTCTTCTGGGGCCAACGTCCTGACTTTC,CASSSPWWSASSGANVLTF
-,TRBD1,TRBJ2-7,TRBV10-3,TGTGCCATCAGTATCTCCCGGGACAGGACCTACGAGCAGTACTTC,CAISISRDRTYEQYF
-,TRBD1,TRBJ2-5,TRBV12-3/TRBV12-4,TGTGCCAGCAGTATGGGTACAGGGGGCCTCCAAGAGACCCAGTACTTC,CASSMGTGGLQETQYF
many,TRBD1,TRBJ2-4,TRBV7-6,TGTGCCAGCAGCCCCCTGGACAGGCTAGCCAAAAACATTCAGTACTTC,CASSPLDRLAKNIQYF
-,-,TRBJ1-5,TRBV7-6,TGTGCCAGCAGCTTAGACGGCAGTCTGGGCCAGCCCCAGCATTTT,CASSLDGSLGQPQHF
few,-,TRBJ1-1,TRBV19,TGTGCCAGTAGTATGGGGACAACGAACACTGAAGCTTTCTTT,CASSMGTTNTEAFF
-,-,TRBJ2-7,TRBV6-2/TRBV6-3,TGTGCCAGCAGTTGGTTGGGGAACGAGCAGTACTTC,CASSWLGNEQYF